The 5 T cell receptor beta chains listed next were all sequenced from one sample in a study of TIL therapy for anti-PD-1-resistant metastatic lung cancer. The sample's time point: pre-treatment sample, taken before nivolumab and TIL therapy. This was the immunoSEQ v3 assay. Some clones are missing from TCRdb's copy, which holds only in-frame ones; the method was immunoSEQ multiplex PCR. The sample yields tens of thousands of clones, 79% seen once. Sample: blood, taken at baseline. The receptor source for this set is a man aged 65 to 79 with non-small cell lung cancer.

The genes are TRBV19 and TRBJ2-2; 14 bases match TRBD2. CDR1 is LNHDA and CDR2 is SQIVND in the germline V gene (reference sequence). Losses at the gene ends were 4 bases for V and 7 bases for J; bases not matched to a gene: 2. The CDR3 has 15 residues. The CDR3 coding sequence is TGTGCCAGTAGTAGACTAGCGGGAGGGGTCGGGGAGCTGTTTTTT. Translation gives CASSRLAGGVGELFF.

The chain has TRBV9 and TRBJ1-2, with D unresolved. V lost 4 bases, J lost 4 bases, and 17 bases lay in between. From germline, CDR1 is SGDLS and CDR2 YYNGEE. CDR3 size: 15 residues. The CDR3 coding sequence is TGTGCCAGCAGCCCCCGGGATGAGGCAGGCTATGGCTACACCTTC. It yields the protein CASSPRDEAGYGYTF.

Many counts were recorded for this clone. This chain joins TRBV5-1 and TRBJ1-2, with TRBD1 as a possible D gene (5 bases). The germline V gene has CDR1 SGHRS and CDR2 YFSETQ. Trimming took off 3 bases at V and 4 bases at J, with 10 bases between the two ends. The CDR3 totals 13 residues. Written as DNA, the CDR3 is TGCGCCAGCAGCTACGGTGGGGCCTATGGCTACACCTTC. It translates to CASSYGGAYGYTF.

The chain joins TRBV6-1 to TRBJ2-7; tentative D call: TRBD2 (6 bases). The V gene lost 2 bases and the J gene lost 7 bases, with 15 bases spanning the gap. The length of the CDR3 is 14 residues. Germline values: CDR1 MNHNS, CDR2 SASEGT. The CDR3 spells CASSEIGGYGEQYF. In nucleotides, the CDR3 is TGTGCCAGCAGTGAAATTGGAGGGTACGGAGAGCAGTACTTC.

The V call is TRBV5-1, the J call TRBJ1-6, with TRBD1 as a possible D gene (5 bases). In germline, CDR1 is SGHRS, CDR2 YFSETQ. The V end was cut by 1 base, the J end by 0 bases, with 20 bases between. This CDR3 region has 20 residues. The CDR3 nucleotides read TGCGCCAGCAGCTTGAGTGGGACCGGGGTCGGAAGCTCCTATAATTCACCCCTCCACTTT. Translating it yields CASSLSGTGVGSSYNSPLHF.